These 19 T cell receptor beta chains came from one sample sequenced in a study of T cells in women clearing cervical HPV infection. The assay was immunoSEQ multiplex PCR, and TCRdb's table has in-frame clones only and misses some. Found here are more than 20,000 clones; the top ten clones hold about 12%. Material for sequencing was blood buffy coat. All receptors come from a woman aged 18 to 75 with a cervical HPV16 infection that either progressed to CIN3+ or cleared (not recorded which).

About this clone itself: The read ends 3 residues shy of where the CDR3 ends; the end is completed using the germline J gene. The rearrangement links TRBV5-5 to TRBJ2-3, with TRBD2 matching 7 bases. Germline assignment: CDR1 SGHKS and CDR2 YYEKEE (reference sequence). The CDR3 loop spans 14 amino acids. After removal of 3 bases from V and 6 bases from J, the junction contained 7 bases not matched to a gene. The CDR3 bases that were read are TGTGCCAGCAGCTCCCCAGCGGGAACGGATACG. Translating gives CASSSPAGTDT. The complete CDR3 sequence is CASSSPAGTDTQYF.

As concerns this clone: The CDR3 is cut off 3 residues early in the read; its end comes from the germline J gene. The chain carries TRBV20-1 and TRBJ2-3, with 10 bases lining up with TRBD2. The CDR3 contains 18 residues. V lost 5 bases to trimming and J lost 3 bases; unmatched junction nucleotides: 17. CDR1 DFQATT and CDR2 SNEGSKA come from the germline V gene (reference sequence). The CDR3 loop is CSASGTSATVVRTDTQYF. The CDR3 bases that were read are TGCAGTGCTTCCGGGACTAGCGCCACGGTGGTGAGGACAGATACG.

As concerns this clone: A junction end diverges from the germline sequence, so it may reflect a read error. The read gets to within 3 residues of the CDR3 end, and the germline J gene fills in the rest. This chain connects TRBV4-2 to TRBJ1-2; TRBD1 matches 11 bases. Germline V gives CDR1 LGHNA, CDR2 YNFKEQ. The CDR3 extends over 17 amino acids. CDR3: CASSQWTQDRGRHGYTF. Partial CDR3 DNA: TGCGCCAGCAGCCAGTGGACCCAGGACAGGGGGCGTCATGGC.

The DNA read from the CDR3 is TGCAGTGCTAGAGTCCGGGGGGCAGGCGCTGAA. Translated: CSARVRGAGAE. The CDR3 in full is CSARVRGAGAEAFF. The chain joins TRBV20-1 to TRBJ1-1; D perhaps matches TRBD1 (6 bases). The read ends 3 residues early relative to the CDR3; the germline J gene fills the gap. V shed 1 base and J shed 6 bases, with 15 bases lying between them. Germline CDR1 is DFQATT and CDR2 is SNEGSKA (reference sequence). The length of the CDR3 is 14 residues.

Of note for this clone: The read stops 3 residues short of the end of the CDR3; the missing end is completed from the germline J gene. The V gene is TRBV7-3, the J gene TRBJ2-3; 8 nucleotides match TRBD2. V was clipped by 5 bases and J by 5 bases; unmatched bases: 6. The V gene's germline CDR1 is SGHTA and CDR2 FQGTGA. The CDR3 is 14 residues long. The CDR3 loop reads CASSRGLAGDTQYF. The CDR3 DNA, read in part, is TGTGCCAGCAGCCGCGGACTAGCAGGAGATACG.

To note about this clone: With the read ending 3 residues before the CDR3 end, the germline J gene is used to fill in that end. This chain connects TRBV12-3 or TRBV12-4 to TRBJ1-5, with TRBD1 identical over 7 bases. Unmatched junction bases numbered 5, after V lost 6 bases and J lost 0 bases. CDR3 length: 15 residues. Here the CDR3 reads CASSERGRSNQPQHF. The part of the CDR3 DNA that was read is TGTGCCAGCAGCGAAAGGGGGCGTAGCAATCAGCCC.

Worth noting for this clone: Coverage ceases 3 residues before the CDR3 finishes, and the germline J gene fills in the end. J is TRBJ1-4 and V is TRBV5-1, with 7 bases that match TRBD1. Germline CDR1 and CDR2: SGHRS and YFSETQ. The CDR3 is 15 amino acids. V was clipped by 2 bases and J by 4 bases; unmatched bases: 5. CDR3 DNA (partial): TGCGCCAGCAGCTTACCCGGGACAGATAATGAAAAA. This gives the protein CASSLPGTDNEK. The entire CDR3 protein reads CASSLPGTDNEKLFF.

In the case of this clone: The read ends 3 residues shy of where the CDR3 ends; the end is completed using the germline J gene. This chain uses TRBV14 with TRBJ2-3, with D perhaps matching TRBD2 (6 bases). V lost 3 bases, J lost 5 bases, and 9 bases lay in between. This CDR3 comprises 13 residues. Germline loops: CDR1 SGHDN, CDR2 FVKESK. CDR3 bases read: TGTGCCAGCAGCCAGAATAGCGGAGATACG. Its translation is CASSQNSGDT. Given in full, the CDR3 is CASSQNSGDTQYF.

Regarding this clone: The read halts 3 residues ahead of the CDR3 end, with the missing end drawn from the germline J gene. This chain connects TRBV10-1 to TRBJ2-2; maybe TRBD2 (6 bases). V was shortened by 4 bases and J by 5 bases, with 11 bases between the two germline ends. Germline assignment: CDR1 WNHNN and CDR2 SYGVQD (reference sequence). This CDR3 contains 14 residues. The CDR3 region is CASSVGAGTGELFF. The part of the CDR3 DNA that was read is TGCGCCAGCAGTGTAGGTGCGGGAACCGGGGAG.

On this clone: Read sequence stops 3 residues before the CDR3 end, and the germline J gene provides the missing end. This chain connects TRBV9 to TRBJ2-1, with D possibly matching TRBD2 (7 bases). The V gene's germline CDR1 is SGDLS and CDR2 YYNGEE. Trimming left V 2 bases short and J 3 bases short, with 12 bases between. The CDR3 contains 15 residues. The CDR3 DNA, read in part, is TGTGCCAGCAGCGTGGGCGGGGGACACTACAATGAG. Translation: CASSVGGGHYNE. The entire CDR3 protein reads CASSVGGGHYNEQFF.

In regard to this clone: Read coverage stops 3 residues before the CDR3 terminus; the germline J gene supplies the remainder. The rearrangement links TRBV4-1 to TRBJ1-5; TRBD1 matches at 9 bases. The CDR3 extends over 15 amino acids. Germline values: CDR1 MGHRA, CDR2 YSYEKL. The V and J ends lost 6 bases and 4 bases, in that order; junction bases with no gene match: 7. CDR3 residues: CASSGQGLGNQPQHF. CDR3 DNA (partial): TGCGCCAGCAGTGGACAGGGGCTGGGGAATCAGCCC.

As to this clone: Sequencing ends 3 residues short of the CDR3 end; the germline J gene provides the rest. The chain links TRBV20-1 to TRBJ1-2; tentative D call: TRBD1 (6 bases). Trimming cost V 1 base and J 6 bases, with 12 bases left between them. The CDR3 is 13 amino acids. Germline assignment: CDR1 DFQATT and CDR2 SNEGSKA (reference sequence). CDR3 protein: CSARAGPGDGYTF. CDR3 DNA (partial): TGCAGTGCTAGAGCGGGGCCAGGGGATGGC.

Regarding this clone: The read halts 3 residues ahead of the CDR3 end, with the missing end drawn from the germline J gene. This chain links TRBV15 with TRBJ2-5, with a weak D call TRBD1 (6 bases). CDR1 is LNHNV, CDR2 YYDKDF, per germline (reference sequence). This CDR3 spans 14 amino acids. Trimming cost V 4 bases and J 7 bases, with 16 bases left between them. The CDR3 loop reads CATSIGTPPRTQYF. Incomplete CDR3 DNA: TGTGCCACCAGCATTGGGACACCGCCCCGGACC.

A note on this clone: With the read ending 3 residues before the CDR3 end, the germline J gene is used to fill in that end. The chain links TRBV19 to TRBJ1-2, with a possible D match to TRBD1 (5 bases). Germline assignment: CDR1 LNHDA and CDR2 SQIVND (reference sequence). This CDR3 comprises 14 residues. Here the CDR3 reads CASSPRTLGNDYTF. The part of the CDR3 DNA that was read is TGTGCCAGTAGTCCCAGGACACTGGGCAATGAC.

With respect to this clone: The read stops 3 residues short of the end of the CDR3; the missing end is completed from the germline J gene. The V and J genes are TRBV5-1 and TRBJ2-7; 9 bases are a match to TRBD2. The junction had 11 bases not matched to a gene; V was cut back by 1 base and J by 6 bases. This CDR3 is built from 16 residues. Germline V lookup: CDR1 SGHRS, CDR2 YFSETQ. The covered CDR3 bases are TGCGCCAGCAGCTTGAGGTTGGCGGGAGGGCCGGGCGAG. It yields the protein CASSLRLAGGPGE. In full, the CDR3 is CASSLRLAGGPGEQYF.

As regards this clone: The sequence runs out 3 residues before the end of the CDR3; the remainder is reconstructed from the germline J gene. This chain connects TRBV28 to TRBJ2-7; 9 positions match TRBD2. V lost 2 bases and J lost 3; bases outside the gene matches: 2. The CDR3 is 14 amino acids. Germline values: CDR1 MDHEN, CDR2 SYDVKM. The CDR3 bases that were read are TGTGCCAGCAGTTTAGGCGGGAGGGTCTACGAG. It encodes CASSLGGRVYE. The full CDR3 protein reads CASSLGGRVYEQYF.

As to this clone: Read data end 3 residues before the CDR3 end; the end is taken from the germline J gene. This rearrangement joins TRBV4-1 to TRBJ2-1, with 8 positions matching TRBD2. Germline assignment: CDR1 MGHRA and CDR2 YSYEKL. Trimming took 4 bases from V and 4 from J; bases not matched to a gene: 6. CDR3 size: 15 residues. CDR3 DNA, as far as it was read: TGCGCCAGCAGCCTGACTAGCGAGATATACAATGAG. Protein sequence: CASSLTSEIYNE. The CDR3 as a whole reads CASSLTSEIYNEQFF.

Concerning this clone: The read comes to an end 3 residues before the CDR3 does, leaving the germline J gene to fill in the end. This sequence joins TRBV19 and TRBJ1-2; TRBD1 agrees at 12 bases. Germline V gene data show CDR1 as LNHDA and CDR2 as SQIVND (reference sequence). V shed 6 bases and J 6 bases; nucleotides not matched to a gene: 2. The CDR3 has 13 residues. CDR3 sequence: CASRGQGANGYTF. Partial CDR3 DNA: TGTGCCAGTAGGGGACAGGGGGCTAATGGC.

The CDR3: CASSSLDRDNEQFF. The DNA read from the CDR3 is TGTGCCAGCAGCTCCCTCGACAGAGACAATGAG. The genes are TRBV11-3 and TRBJ2-1; perhaps TRBD1 as D (5 bases). The CDR3 end lies 3 residues beyond the end of the read and is filled in from the germline J gene. The germline V gene has CDR1 SGHNT and CDR2 YENEEA. The CDR3 spans 14 residues. V dropped 4 bases and J dropped 5 bases, with 12 bases sitting between them. The full variable domain, rest sourced from reference TRBV11-3 and TRBJ2-1, is EAGVVQSPRYKIIEKKQPVAFWCNPISGHNTLYWYLQNLGQGPELLIRYENEEAVDDSQLPKDRFSAERLKGVDSTLKIQPAELGDSAVYLCASSSLDRDNEQFFGPGTRLTVL.